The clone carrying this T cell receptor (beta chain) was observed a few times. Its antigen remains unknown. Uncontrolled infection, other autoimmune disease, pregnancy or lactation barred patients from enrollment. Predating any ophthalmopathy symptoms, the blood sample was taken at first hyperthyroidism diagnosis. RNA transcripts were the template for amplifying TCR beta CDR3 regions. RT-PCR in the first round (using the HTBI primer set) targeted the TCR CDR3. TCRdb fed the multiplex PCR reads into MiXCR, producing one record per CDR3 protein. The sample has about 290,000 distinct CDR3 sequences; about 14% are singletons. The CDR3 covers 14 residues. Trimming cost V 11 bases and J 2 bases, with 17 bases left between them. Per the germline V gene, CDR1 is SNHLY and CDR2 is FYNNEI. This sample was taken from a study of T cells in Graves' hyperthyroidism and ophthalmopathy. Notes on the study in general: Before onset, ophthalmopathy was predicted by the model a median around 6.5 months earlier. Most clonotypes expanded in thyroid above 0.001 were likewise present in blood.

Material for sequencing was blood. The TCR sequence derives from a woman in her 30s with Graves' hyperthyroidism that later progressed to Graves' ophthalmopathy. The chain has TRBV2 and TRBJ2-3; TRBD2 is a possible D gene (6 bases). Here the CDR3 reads CARPGTGDTDTQYF. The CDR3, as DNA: TGTGCCCGACCCGGGACGGGGGACACAGATACGCAGTATTTT.